This T cell receptor (beta chain) was sequenced during a study of shared clonotypes between healthy human individuals. Study details: Researchers drew samples from two women and three men aged 18 to 49.

As originally analysed: ImmunoSEQ junction-only sequences lacked quality scores, so their filtering differed. Clones were read by immunoSEQ multiplex PCR, and TCRdb kept only the in-frame ones, dropping some. V, J and clone size are taken as reported in that table, and D and trimming were inferred from the DNA itself. Of roughly 410,000 clones in the sample, roughly 96% are singletons; the top ten hold about 0.34%. V shed 2 bases and J shed 4 bases, with 19 bases lying between them. The CDR3 loop spans 17 amino acids. Germline lookup yields CDR1 SGHRS and CDR2 YFSETQ. The chain has TRBV5-1 and TRBJ2-1, with D possibly matching TRBD2 (6 bases). Sequencing was done on a sample of memory CD8+ T cells sorted from blood. The subset denotes: CD45RO+ cells pooled with CCR7-negative TemRA cells. The TCR sequence derives from a man aged 30 to 45 in good health. The CDR3 here is CASSFWVSGEGYNEQFF. The CDR3 DNA reads as TGCGCCAGCAGCTTTTGGGTTTCGGGAGAGGGGTACAATGAGCAGTTCTTC. Full variable domain (outside the CDR3, taken from reference TRBV5-1 and TRBJ2-1): KAGVTQTPRYLIKTRGQQVTLSCSPISGHRSVSWYQQTPGQGLQFLFEYFSETQRNKGNFPGRFSGRQFSNSRSEMNVSTLELGDSALYLCASSFWVSGEGYNEQFFGPGTRLTVL.